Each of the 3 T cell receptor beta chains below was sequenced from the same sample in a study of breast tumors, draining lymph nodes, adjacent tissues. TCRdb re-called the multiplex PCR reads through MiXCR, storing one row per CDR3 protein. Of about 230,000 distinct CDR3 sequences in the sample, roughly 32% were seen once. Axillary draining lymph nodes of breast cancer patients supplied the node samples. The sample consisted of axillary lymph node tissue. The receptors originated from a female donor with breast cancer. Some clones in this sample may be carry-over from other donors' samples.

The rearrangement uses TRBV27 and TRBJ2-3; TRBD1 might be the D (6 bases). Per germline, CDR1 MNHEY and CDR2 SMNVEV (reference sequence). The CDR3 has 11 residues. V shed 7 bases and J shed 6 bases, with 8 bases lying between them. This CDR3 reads CASIDRDTQYF. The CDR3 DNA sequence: TGTGCCAGCATAGACAGGGATACGCAGTATTTT.

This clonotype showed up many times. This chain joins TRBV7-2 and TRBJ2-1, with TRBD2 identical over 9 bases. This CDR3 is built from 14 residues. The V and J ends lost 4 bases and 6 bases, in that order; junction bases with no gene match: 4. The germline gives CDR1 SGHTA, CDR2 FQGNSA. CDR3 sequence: CASSSGLAFNEQFF. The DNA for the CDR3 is TGTGCCAGCAGCTCGGGACTAGCCTTCAATGAGCAGTTCTTC.

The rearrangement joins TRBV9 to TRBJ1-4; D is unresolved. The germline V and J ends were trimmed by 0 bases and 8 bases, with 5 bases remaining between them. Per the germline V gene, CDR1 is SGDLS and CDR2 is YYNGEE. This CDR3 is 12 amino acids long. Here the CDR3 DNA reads TGTGCCAGCAGCGTAGCCGGGGAAAAACTGTTTTTT. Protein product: CASSVAGEKLFF.